What follows are 2 T cell receptor beta chains derived from one specimen sequenced in a study of cytomegalovirus exposure and HLA in healthy donors. The PCR employed 60 Vbeta primers together with 13 Jbeta primers. Here immunoSEQ multiplex PCR was the method, and the copy in TCRdb shows in-frame clones only, minus some. The table shows about 100,000 clones, with 65% to 85% occurring only once. The specimen was PBMCs. The source of these receptors is a woman in her 40s in good health and CMV-seronegative.

The chain carries TRBV4-3 and TRBJ2-7; 7 bases fit TRBD1. The trim removed 2 bases at V and 0 bases at J, leaving 4 bases unmatched. This CDR3 contains 15 residues. The germline gives CDR1 LGHNA, CDR2 YSLEER. CDR3 nucleotides: TGCGCCAGCAGCCAAAGGGACAGCCGCTCCTACGAGCAGTACTTC. This encodes CASSQRDSRSYEQYF.

The V call is TRBV15, the J call TRBJ1-2, with D possibly TRBD1 on 6 matching bases. Trimming pared 0 bases from V and 5 bases from J, leaving 7 bases between. Germline lookup yields CDR1 LNHNV and CDR2 YYDKDF (reference sequence). This CDR3 comprises 13 residues. The CDR3 region has the DNA TGTGCCACCAGCAGAGAAACAGGGTATGGCTACACCTTC. It translates to CATSRETGYGYTF.